This T cell receptor (beta chain) was captured in a study of OX40 agonist ivuxolimab in advanced cancers. Study overall: Hepatocellular carcinoma, melanoma, renal cell or head and neck cancer affected the dose-escalation patients. Earlier treatment with anti-PD-1, anti-PD-L1 or anti-CTLA-4 was permitted, and 35% to 40% had received some. Study-wide points: Some nonresponders also had low normalized T-cell clonal expansion. The study found that CD8+ T cells averaged more expanded clones than CD4+.

CDR1 DFQATT and CDR2 SNEGSKA come from the germline V gene (reference sequence). This CDR3 contains 10 residues. Trimming stripped 0 bases from V and 12 bases from J, with 8 bases between. Of note for this clone: The antigen is undetermined.

The method was immunoSEQ multiplex PCR; TCRdb's version includes in-frame clones alone and lacks a portion of them. This table holds more than 55,000 clones, around 77% found once. The sequence was collected from an adult with an advanced solid tumor such as melanoma, head and neck, liver or kidney cancer. The source material was CD4+ or CD8+ T cells sorted from blood, sampled in a trial of the OX40 agonist ivuxolimab. J is TRBJ1-1 and V is TRBV20-1, with D unresolved. CDR3 loop: CSARDRAPFF. CDR3 coding DNA: TGCAGTGCTAGAGATCGCGCCCCTTTCTTT.